The 13 T cell receptor beta chains below come from one sample, sequenced in a study of blood T cells in healthy people across ages. Next came a second PCR, run for about 7 to 12 cycles, which used a sample-barcoded 5' primer along with a J-beta primer mix. TCRdb re-derived calls from the 5' RACE reads in MiXCR, one entry per CDR3 protein. The repertoire holds 1.8 million or so distinct CDR3 sequences, with roughly two fifths as singletons. The sequencing sample was made of blood. The receptors were sampled from a human donor in good health.

This chain uses TRBV6-2 or TRBV6-3 with TRBJ2-1, with D possibly being TRBD2 (6 bases). CDR3 length: 14 residues. Germline V gene sequence: CDR1 MNHEY, CDR2 SVGEGT. V lost 6 bases to trimming and J lost 6 bases, with 15 bases between them. The CDR3 DNA reads TGTGCCAGCAGGGCTCAGTGGAGGGGCAATGAGCAGTTCTTC. This codes for CASRAQWRGNEQFF.

In this sample, this clonotype turned up many times. At one boundary the junction diverges from the germline segment, which might be a read error. CDR3 amino acids: CASSQGGSYEQYF. CDR3 in DNA: TGCGCCAGCAGCCAAGGTGGGTCCTACGAGCAGTACTTC. V usage is TRBV4-2 and J usage is TRBJ2-7; D not certain. Germline CDR1 is LGHNA and CDR2 is YNFKEQ. This CDR3 comprises 13 residues.

This clonotype has more than one count but fewer than ten. One end of the junction fails to match germline, which may point to a read error. The chain employs TRBV15 and TRBJ2-7; 7 bases match TRBD1. Germline CDR1 reads LNHNV; CDR2 reads YYDKDF (reference sequence). This CDR3 has 16 amino acids. The CDR3 nucleotides are TGTGCCGCCAGCAGAGAACGAGGGACAGATCGGGGCGAGCAGTACTTC. Encoded protein: CAASRERGTDRGEQYF.

The chain links TRBV7-9 to TRBJ1-2; tentative D call: TRBD1 (6 bases). CDR1 and CDR2 (germline): SEHNR, FQNEAQ (reference sequence). The CDR3 length is 15 residues. V lost 5 bases and J 7 bases, leaving 20 bases between the germline ends. In nucleotides, the CDR3 is TGTGCCAGCAGCATACCGGGACAAGAAAGAGGTGGCTACACCTTC. This encodes CASSIPGQERGGYTF.

This rearrangement joins TRBV28 to TRBJ1-4; unclear D gene. Trimming cost V 7 bases and J 4 bases, with 16 bases left between them. Looked up from germline, CDR1 is MDHEN and CDR2 is SYDVKM. This CDR3 region has 15 residues. The CDR3 nucleotides are TGTGCCAGCACCCCTCAGGATTTATATAATGAAAAACTGTTTTTT. It is translated as CASTPQDLYNEKLFF.

This clonotype was counted many times. The J gene is TRBJ2-1, the V gene TRBV29-1; D might be TRBD1 or TRBD2, each matching 5 bases. The germline V gene has CDR1 SQVTM and CDR2 ANQGSEA. The germline V and J ends were trimmed by 8 bases and 4 bases, with 15 bases remaining between them. The CDR3 is 13 residues long. Written as DNA, the CDR3 is TGCAGCTACAGGCCTAGCAGGTACAATGAGCAGTTCTTC. This gives the protein CSYRPSRYNEQFF.

The CDR3 region is CASSHPPGPSYNEQYF. CDR3 DNA sequence: TGTGCCAGCAGCCATCCTCCCGGGCCTTCCTACAATGAGCAGTACTTC. V gene TRBV6-5 combines with J gene TRBJ2-7, with D uncertain. The CDR3 length is 16 residues. CDR1 MNHEY and CDR2 SVGAGI come from the germline V gene. Trimming removed 6 bases at V and 7 bases at J, with 25 bases between.

The V gene is TRBV7-6, the J gene TRBJ1-4; 9 bases are a match to TRBD1. This CDR3 comprises 15 residues. The germline CDR1 and CDR2 sequences are SGHVS and FNYEAQ. V lost 5 bases, J lost 4 bases, and 5 bases stayed unmatched. The CDR3 loop reads CASSRQGGINEKLFF. The CDR3 coding sequence is TGTGCCAGCAGCAGACAGGGGGGGATTAATGAAAAACTGTTTTTT.

There are a few counts of this clonotype. This chain uses TRBV5-1 with TRBJ2-3, with a tentative D call TRBD1 (5 bases). The CDR3 contains 14 residues. The germline V gene encodes CDR1 SGHRS and CDR2 YFSETQ. V was trimmed by 4 bases and J by 14 bases, leaving 23 bases between them. The CDR3 DNA sequence: TGCGCCAGCAGCCCCTCTAACAGGCTCCAAACGTCGTATTTT. This gives the protein CASSPSNRLQTSYF.

The chain has TRBV2 and TRBJ2-5; tentative D call: TRBD1 (5 bases). The CDR3 is 15 residues long. Trimming stripped 6 bases from V and 5 bases from J, with 19 bases between. Germline V lookup: CDR1 SNHLY, CDR2 FYNNEI. The CDR3 nucleotides read TGTGCCAGCAGCCGTTCAACAGGTTCGGGTGAGACCCAGTACTTC. Its protein is CASSRSTGSGETQYF.

The V call is TRBV28, the J call TRBJ2-3, with TRBD1 identical over 7 bases. The CDR3 consists of 14 residues. The germline CDR1 and CDR2 sequences are MDHEN and SYDVKM. J lost 5 bases, V lost 6 bases, and 8 bases had no gene match. CDR3 DNA sequence: TGTGCCAGCAGCAACAGGGGAATCGTAGATACGCAGTATTTT. Encoded protein: CASSNRGIVDTQYF. Combining the CDR3 with reference TRBV28 and TRBJ2-3 gives the whole variable domain DVKVTQSSRYLVKRTGEKVFLECVQDMDHENMFWYRQDPGLGLRLIYFSYDVKMKEKGDIPEGYSVSREKKERFSLILESASTNQTSMYLCASSNRGIVDTQYFGPGTRLTVL.

J is TRBJ1-2 and V is TRBV7-9; 7 bases map to TRBD1. V shed 4 bases and J 3 bases; nucleotides not matched to a gene: 11. Germline CDR1 reads SEHNR; CDR2 reads FQNEAQ (reference sequence). The length of the CDR3 is 16 residues. DNA of the CDR3: TGTGCCAGCAGCTCGTGGGGGACAGAAGATTACTATGGCTACACCTTC. It encodes CASSSWGTEDYYGYTF.

This clonotype was seen a handful of times. The J gene is TRBJ2-5, the V gene TRBV6-5, with D hard to call. The CDR3 runs to 14 residues. Trimming took 0 bases from V and 1 from J, leaving 6 bases between them. Germline loops: CDR1 MNHEY, CDR2 SVGAGI. The CDR3 loop reads CASSYSPLQETQYF. As DNA, the CDR3 is TGTGCCAGCAGTTACTCCCCGCTCCAAGAGACCCAGTACTTC.